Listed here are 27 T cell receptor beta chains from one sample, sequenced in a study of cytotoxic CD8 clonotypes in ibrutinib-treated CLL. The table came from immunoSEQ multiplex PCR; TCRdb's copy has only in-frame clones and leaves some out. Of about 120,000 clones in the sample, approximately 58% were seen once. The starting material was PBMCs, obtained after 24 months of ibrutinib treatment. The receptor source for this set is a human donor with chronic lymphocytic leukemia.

Written as DNA, the CDR3 is TGCGCCAGCAGCCCTACTAGCGGGGCCTACAATGAGCAGTTCTTC. Amino acids: CASSPTSGAYNEQFF. V gene TRBV5-1 combines with J gene TRBJ2-1, with 10 nucleotides matching TRBD2. The CDR3 is 15 residues long. Germline CDR1 SGHRS, CDR2 YFSETQ. The junction had 3 bases not matched to a gene; V was cut back by 4 bases and J by 2 bases. The variable domain in full, completed from reference TRBV5-1 and TRBJ2-1, reads KAGVTQTPRYLIKTRGQQVTLSCSPISGHRSVSWYQQTPGQGLQFLFEYFSETQRNKGNFPGRFSGRQFSNSRSEMNVSTLELGDSALYLCASSPTSGAYNEQFFGPGTRLTVL.

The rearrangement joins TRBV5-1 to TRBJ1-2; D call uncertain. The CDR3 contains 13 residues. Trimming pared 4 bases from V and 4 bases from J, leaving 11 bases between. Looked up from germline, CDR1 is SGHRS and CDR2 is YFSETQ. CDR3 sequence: CASSGDNGYGYTF. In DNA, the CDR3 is TGCGCCAGCAGCGGAGACAACGGCTATGGCTACACCTTC.

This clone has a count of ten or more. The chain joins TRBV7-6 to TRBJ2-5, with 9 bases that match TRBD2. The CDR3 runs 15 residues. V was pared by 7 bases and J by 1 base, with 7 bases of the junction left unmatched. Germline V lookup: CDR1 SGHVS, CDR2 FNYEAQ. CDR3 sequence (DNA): TGTGCCAGCAACATTTTAGCGGGGGCCCAAGAGACCCAGTACTTC. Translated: CASNILAGAQETQYF.

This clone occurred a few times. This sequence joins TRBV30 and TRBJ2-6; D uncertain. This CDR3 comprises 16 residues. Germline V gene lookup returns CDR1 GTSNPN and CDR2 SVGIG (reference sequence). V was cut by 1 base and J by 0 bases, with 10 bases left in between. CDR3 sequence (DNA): TGTGCCTGGAGTGGAGTAAGAGACTCTGGGGCCAACGTCCTGACTTTC. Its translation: CAWSGVRDSGANVLTF.

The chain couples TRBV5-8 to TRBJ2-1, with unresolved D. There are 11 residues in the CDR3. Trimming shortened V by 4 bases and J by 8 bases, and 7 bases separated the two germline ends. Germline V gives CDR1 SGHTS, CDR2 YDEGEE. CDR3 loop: CASSGGHEQFF. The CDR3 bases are TGTGCCAGCAGCGGTGGGCATGAGCAGTTCTTC.

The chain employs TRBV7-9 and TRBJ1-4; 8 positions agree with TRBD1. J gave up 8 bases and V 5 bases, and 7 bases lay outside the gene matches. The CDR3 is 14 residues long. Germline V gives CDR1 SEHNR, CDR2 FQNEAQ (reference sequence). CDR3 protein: CASSPQGAGEKLFF. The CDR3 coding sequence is TGTGCCAGCAGCCCTCAGGGGGCTGGGGAAAAACTGTTTTTT.

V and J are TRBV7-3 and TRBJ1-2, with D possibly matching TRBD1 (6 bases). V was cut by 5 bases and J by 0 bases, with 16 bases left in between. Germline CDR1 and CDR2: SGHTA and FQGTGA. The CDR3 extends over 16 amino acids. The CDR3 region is CASSNPLTGANYGYTF. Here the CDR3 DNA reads TGTGCCAGCAGCAATCCCCTGACAGGCGCTAACTATGGCTACACCTTC. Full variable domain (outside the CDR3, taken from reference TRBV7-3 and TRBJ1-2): GAGVSQTPSNKVTEKGKYVELRCDPISGHTALYWYRQSLGQGPEFLIYFQGTGAADDSGLPNDRFFAVRPEGSVSTLKIQRTERGDSAVYLCASSNPLTGANYGYTFGSGTRLTVV.

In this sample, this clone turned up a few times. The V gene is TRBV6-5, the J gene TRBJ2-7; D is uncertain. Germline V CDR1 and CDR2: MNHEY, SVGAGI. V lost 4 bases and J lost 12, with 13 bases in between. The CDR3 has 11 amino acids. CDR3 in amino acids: CASSFSRGAYF. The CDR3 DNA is TGTGCCAGCAGTTTTTCACGAGGTGCGTACTTC.

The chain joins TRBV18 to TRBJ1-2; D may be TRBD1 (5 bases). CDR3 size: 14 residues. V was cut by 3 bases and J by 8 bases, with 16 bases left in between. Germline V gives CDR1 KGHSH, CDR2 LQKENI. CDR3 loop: CASSPGQQDIGYTF. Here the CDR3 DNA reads TGTGCCAGCTCACCGGGTCAGCAGGACATCGGCTACACCTTC.

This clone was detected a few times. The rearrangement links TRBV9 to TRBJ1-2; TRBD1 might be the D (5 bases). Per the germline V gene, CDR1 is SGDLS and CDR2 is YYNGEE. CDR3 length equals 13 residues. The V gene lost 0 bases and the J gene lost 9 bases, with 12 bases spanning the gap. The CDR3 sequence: CASSVAGDLSYTF. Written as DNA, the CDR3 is TGTGCCAGCAGCGTAGCGGGGGACCTCAGCTACACCTTC.

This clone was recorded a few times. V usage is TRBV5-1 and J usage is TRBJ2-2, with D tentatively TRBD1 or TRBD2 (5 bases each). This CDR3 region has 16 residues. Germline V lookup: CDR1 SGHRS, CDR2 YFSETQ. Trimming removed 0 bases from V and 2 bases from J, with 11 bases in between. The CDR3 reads CASSLVSGRNTGELFF. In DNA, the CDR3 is TGCGCCAGCAGCTTGGTTTCGGGGCGCAACACCGGGGAGCTGTTTTTT.

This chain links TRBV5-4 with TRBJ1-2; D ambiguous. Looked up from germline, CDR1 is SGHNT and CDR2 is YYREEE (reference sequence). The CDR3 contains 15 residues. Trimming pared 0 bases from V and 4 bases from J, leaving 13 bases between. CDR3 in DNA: TGTGCCAGCAGCTTGGACAGCTTCGGCAGCTATGGCTACACCTTC. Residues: CASSLDSFGSYGYTF.

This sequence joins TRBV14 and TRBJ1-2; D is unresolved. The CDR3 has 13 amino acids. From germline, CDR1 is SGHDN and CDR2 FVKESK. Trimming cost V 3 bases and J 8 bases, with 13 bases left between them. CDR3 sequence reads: CASSHGGGGGYTF. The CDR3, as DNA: TGTGCCAGCAGCCATGGAGGAGGTGGCGGCTACACCTTC.

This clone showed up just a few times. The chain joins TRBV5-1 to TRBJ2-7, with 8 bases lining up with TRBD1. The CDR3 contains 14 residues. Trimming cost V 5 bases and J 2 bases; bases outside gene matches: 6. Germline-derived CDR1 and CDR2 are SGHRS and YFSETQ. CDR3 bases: TGCGCCAGCAGTTTCGACAGGGGAGCCTACGAGCAGTACTTC. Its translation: CASSFDRGAYEQYF.

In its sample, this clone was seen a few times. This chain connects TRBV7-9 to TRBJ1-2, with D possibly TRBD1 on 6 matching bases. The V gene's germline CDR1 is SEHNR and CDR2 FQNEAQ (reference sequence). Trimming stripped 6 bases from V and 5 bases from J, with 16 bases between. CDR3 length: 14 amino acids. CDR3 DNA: TGTGCCAGCAGTTATATTACAGGGCCGTATGGCTACACCTTC. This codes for CASSYITGPYGYTF.

In DNA, the CDR3 is TGTGCCAGCAGCCCAACGTCAGGGGGCTACGAGCAGTACTTC. Translated: CASSPTSGGYEQYF. The V gene is TRBV6-5, the J gene TRBJ2-7, with TRBD1 identical over 7 bases. J was trimmed by 3 bases and V by 6 bases; bases with no gene match: 8. CDR3 size: 14 residues. Germline CDR1 and CDR2: MNHEY and SVGAGI.

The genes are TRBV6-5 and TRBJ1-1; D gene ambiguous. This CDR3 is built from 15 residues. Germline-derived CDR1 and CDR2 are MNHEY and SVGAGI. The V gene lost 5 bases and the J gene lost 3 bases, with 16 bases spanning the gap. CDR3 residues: CASSLEPGKYTEAFF. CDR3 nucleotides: TGTGCCAGCAGTCTCGAGCCGGGGAAGTACACTGAAGCTTTCTTT.

CDR3 DNA: TGTGCCAGCGCTAAGCAGGGAGGACCAGATACGCAGTATTTT. Its translation: CASAKQGGPDTQYF. This chain connects TRBV7-2 to TRBJ2-3; D is perhaps TRBD2 (6 bases). The V end was cut by 8 bases, the J end by 4 bases, with 16 bases between. CDR3 size: 14 residues. Germline V CDR1 and CDR2: SGHTA, FQGNSA.

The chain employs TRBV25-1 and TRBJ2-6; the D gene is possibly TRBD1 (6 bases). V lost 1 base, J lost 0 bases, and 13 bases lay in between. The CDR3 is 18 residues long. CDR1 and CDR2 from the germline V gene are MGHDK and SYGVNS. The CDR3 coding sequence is TGTGCCAGCAGTGAATTGGAGACAGGCCCCTCTGGGGCCAACGTCCTGACTTTC. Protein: CASSELETGPSGANVLTF.

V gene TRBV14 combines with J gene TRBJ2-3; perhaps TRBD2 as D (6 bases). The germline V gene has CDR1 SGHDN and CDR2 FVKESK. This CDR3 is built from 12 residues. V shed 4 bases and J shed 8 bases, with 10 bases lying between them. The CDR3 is CASSPGEATQYF. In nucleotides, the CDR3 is TGTGCCAGCAGCCCGGGGGAGGCTACGCAGTATTTT. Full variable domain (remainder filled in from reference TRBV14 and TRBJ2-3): EAGVTQFPSHSVIEKGQTVTLRCDPISGHDNLYWYRRVMGKEIKFLLHFVKESKQDESGMPNNRFLAERTGGTYSTLKVQPAELEDSGVYFCASSPGEATQYFGPGTRLTVL.

The CDR3 region is CSVDISYEQYF. The CDR3 nucleotides read TGCAGCGTTGACATCTCCTACGAGCAGTACTTC. The chain has TRBV29-1 and TRBJ2-7; D call uncertain. In germline, CDR1 is SQVTM, CDR2 ANQGSEA. The CDR3 is made up of 11 amino acids. V lost 3 bases and J lost 0, with 3 bases in between.

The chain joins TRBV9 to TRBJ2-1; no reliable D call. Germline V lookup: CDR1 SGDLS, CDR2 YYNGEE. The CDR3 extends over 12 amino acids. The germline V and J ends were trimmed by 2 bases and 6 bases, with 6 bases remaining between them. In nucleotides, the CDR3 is TGTGCCAGCAGCGTGGCTCCCAATGAGCAGTTCTTC. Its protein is CASSVAPNEQFF.

The CDR3 coding sequence is TGTGCCAGCAGCGCGATGGGGAGCTCCTATAATTCACCCCTCCACTTT. It translates to CASSAMGSSYNSPLHF. This chain uses TRBV7-2 with TRBJ1-6; D uncertain. Trimming cost V 5 bases and J 0 bases, with 11 bases left between them. Germline-derived CDR1 and CDR2 are SGHTA and FQGNSA. There are 16 residues in the CDR3.

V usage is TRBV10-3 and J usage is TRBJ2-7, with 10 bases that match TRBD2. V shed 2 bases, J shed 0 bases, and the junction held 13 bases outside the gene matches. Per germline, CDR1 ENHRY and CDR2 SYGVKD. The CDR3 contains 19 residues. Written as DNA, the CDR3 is TGTGCCATCAGTGAGAGAAAGGGTCTAGCGGGGGCCTTCTCCTACGAGCAGTACTTC. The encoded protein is CAISERKGLAGAFSYEQYF.

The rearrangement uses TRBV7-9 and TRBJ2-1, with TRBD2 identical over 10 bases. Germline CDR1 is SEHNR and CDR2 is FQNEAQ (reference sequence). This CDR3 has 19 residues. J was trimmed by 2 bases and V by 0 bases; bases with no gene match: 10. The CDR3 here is CASSLANPKRGGTYNEQFF. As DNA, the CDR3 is TGTGCCAGCAGCTTAGCTAACCCGAAGCGGGGGGGAACCTACAATGAGCAGTTCTTC.

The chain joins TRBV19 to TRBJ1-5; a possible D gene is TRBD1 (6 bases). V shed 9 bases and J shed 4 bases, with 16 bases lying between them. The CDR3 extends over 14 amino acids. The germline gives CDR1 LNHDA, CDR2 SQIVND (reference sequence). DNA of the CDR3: TGTGCCAGCATGAACGGACAGACAAATCAGCCCCAGCATTTT. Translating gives CASMNGQTNQPQHF.

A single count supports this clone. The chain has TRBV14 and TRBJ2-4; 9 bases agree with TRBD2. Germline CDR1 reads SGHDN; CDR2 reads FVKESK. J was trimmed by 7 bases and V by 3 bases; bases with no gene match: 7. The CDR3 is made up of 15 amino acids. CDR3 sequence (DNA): TGTGCCAGCAGCCAGATGCGGGGGGGCGGGAACATTCAGTACTTC. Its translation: CASSQMRGGGNIQYF.